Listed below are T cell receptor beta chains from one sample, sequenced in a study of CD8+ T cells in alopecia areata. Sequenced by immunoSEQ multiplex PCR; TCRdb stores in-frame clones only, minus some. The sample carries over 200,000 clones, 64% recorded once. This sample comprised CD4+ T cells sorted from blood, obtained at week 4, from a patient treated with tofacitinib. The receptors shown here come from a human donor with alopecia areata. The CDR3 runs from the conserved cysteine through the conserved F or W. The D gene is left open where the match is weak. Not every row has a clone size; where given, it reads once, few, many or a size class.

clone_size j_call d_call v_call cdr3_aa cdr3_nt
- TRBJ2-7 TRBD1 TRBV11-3 CASSRYRGHYEQYF TGTGCCAGCAGCAGGTACAGGGGGCACTACGAGCAGTACTTC
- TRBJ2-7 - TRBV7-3 CASSLSQQETYEQYF TGTGCCAGCAGCTTATCACAGCAGGAGACCTACGAGCAGTACTTC
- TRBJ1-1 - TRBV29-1 CSVNSQNTEAFF TGCAGCGTTAACAGCCAGAACACTGAAGCTTTCTTT
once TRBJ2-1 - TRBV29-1 CSTAGSYNEQFF TGCAGCACCGCGGGTTCCTACAATGAGCAGTTCTTC
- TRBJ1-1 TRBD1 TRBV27 CASRQGARFTEAFF TGTGCCAGCAGACAGGGGGCAAGATTCACTGAAGCTTTCTTT
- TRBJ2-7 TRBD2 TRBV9 CASSVASSGNYEQYF TGTGCCAGCAGCGTAGCGTCTAGCGGGAACTACGAGCAGTACTTC
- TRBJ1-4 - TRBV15 CATSRGGLSGKLFF TGTGCCACCAGCAGAGGGGGACTCTCGGGAAAACTGTTTTTT
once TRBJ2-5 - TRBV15 CATSRDKSGMETQYF TGTGCCACCAGCAGAGATAAGTCGGGGATGGAGACCCAGTACTTC
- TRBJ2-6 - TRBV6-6 CASSYSNRAGANVLTF TGTGCCAGCAGTTACTCGAACAGGGCTGGGGCCAACGTCCTGACTTTC
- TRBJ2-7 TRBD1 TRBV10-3 CAIRQGAYEQYF TGTGCCATTCGACAGGGCGCCTACGAGCAGTACTTC
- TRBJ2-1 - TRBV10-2 CASGGPPRGEQFF TGCGCCAGCGGGGGGCCGCCCCGGGGTGAGCAGTTCTTC
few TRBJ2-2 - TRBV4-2 CASSFSQGNTGELFF TGTGCCAGCAGCTTCAGCCAGGGGAACACCGGGGAGCTGTTTTTT
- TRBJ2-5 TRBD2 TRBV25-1 CASSEDSGTATEETQYF TGTGCCAGCAGTGAAGATAGCGGGACTGCCACTGAGGAGACCCAGTACTTC
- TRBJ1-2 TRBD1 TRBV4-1 CASSRETGGGHRNYGYTF TGCGCCAGCAGCCGGGAGACAGGGGGCGGGCATCGGAACTATGGCTACACCTTC
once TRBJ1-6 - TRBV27 CASSGTRNSPLHF TGTGCCAGCAGTGGGACTCGAAATTCACCCCTCCACTTT
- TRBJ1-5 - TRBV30 CAWDIVKGKQPQHF TGTGCCTGGGATATCGTCAAGGGGAAGCAGCCCCAGCATTTT